Each of the 23 T cell receptor beta chains below was sequenced from the same sample in a study of HIV-infected patients and healthy controls. Reverse transcription used approximately 500 ng RNA and constant-region primers for alpha and beta. Using multiplexing indices, alpha and beta chain libraries were generated apart by chain-specific third strand synthesis. TCRdb independently ran MiXCR on the 5' RACE reads; one entry per CDR3 protein. The sample yields approximately 9,000 distinct CDR3 sequences, about 7.3% seen once. All unsorted peripheral T cells were captured because whole blood was used without fractionation. Here the sequenced sample was blood, taken before antiretroviral therapy. These receptors came from an adult with HIV infection. The donor label of this sample is uncertain.

The table lists this clonotype with many counts. This chain joins TRBV27 and TRBJ2-2; D not resolved. Germline CDR1 is MNHEY and CDR2 is SMNVEV (reference sequence). This CDR3 contains 16 residues. V shed 0 bases and J shed 5 bases, with 13 bases lying between them. CDR3 residues: CASSLSRAVATGELFF. The CDR3, as DNA: TGTGCCAGCAGTTTATCAAGGGCGGTCGCGACCGGGGAGCTGTTTTTT.

This clonotype was recorded many times. CDR3 nucleotides: TGTGCCAGCAGCTCAACTACAGGGAACACTGAAGCTTTCTTT. Translating it yields CASSSTTGNTEAFF. The rearrangement joins TRBV11-2 to TRBJ1-1; D may be TRBD1 (5 bases). Germline CDR1 and CDR2: SGHAT and FQNNGV. The CDR3 runs 14 residues. The ends were cut back, 4 bases at V and 1 base at J, with 10 bases in the middle.

By proportion, this clonotype is medium-sized. The chain carries TRBV12-3 or TRBV12-4 and TRBJ2-7, with D unclear. The V and J ends lost 3 bases and 2 bases respectively, with 11 bases between them. This CDR3 contains 14 residues. CDR3 bases: TGTGCCAGCAGTTTGAGTCAAGTCCCCTACGAGCAGTACTTC. Translated, it gives CASSLSQVPYEQYF.

This clonotype has ten or more counts. This sequence joins TRBV7-2 and TRBJ1-5; D call uncertain. Germline V gene sequence: CDR1 SGHTA, CDR2 FQGNSA. The CDR3 has 13 amino acids. V lost 1 base and J 6 bases, leaving 7 bases between the germline ends. The CDR3: CASSLDAGQPQHF. For the CDR3, the DNA is TGTGCCAGCAGCTTAGATGCCGGTCAGCCCCAGCATTTT.

In its sample, this clonotype ranks as medium-sized. The rearrangement joins TRBV6-1 to TRBJ2-3; maybe TRBD2 (6 bases). Germline V lookup: CDR1 MNHNS, CDR2 SASEGT. The CDR3 runs 15 residues. V was pared by 3 bases and J by 0 bases, with 10 bases between. The CDR3 nucleotides read TGTGCCAGCAGTGAGGACGCGGGGAGCACAGATACGCAGTATTTT. Translating it yields CASSEDAGSTDTQYF.

This clonotype appeared many times. V gene TRBV14 combines with J gene TRBJ2-1, with 7 bases lining up with TRBD2. After removal of 1 base from V and 5 bases from J, the junction contained 8 bases not matched to a gene. This CDR3 contains 16 residues. Germline V gene sequence: CDR1 SGHDN, CDR2 FVKESK. In nucleotides, the CDR3 is TGTGCCAGCAGCCAAGCCAGGGAGGGACCCGACAATGAGCAGTTCTTC. It translates to CASSQAREGPDNEQFF.

This clonotype was counted ten times or more. In DNA, the CDR3 is TGCAGTGCTCGCTCGACAGGCCTGAACACTGAAGCTTTCTTT. Translation: CSARSTGLNTEAFF. The V gene is TRBV20-1, the J gene TRBJ1-1; weak D call: TRBD1 (6 bases). This CDR3 spans 14 amino acids. V was shortened by 5 bases and J by 0 bases, with 13 bases between the two germline ends. Looked up from germline, CDR1 is DFQATT and CDR2 is SNEGSKA (reference sequence).

The chain has TRBV3-1 and TRBJ2-3, with D possibly matching TRBD1 (6 bases). The CDR3 spans 17 residues. The germline V and J ends were trimmed by 4 bases and 5 bases, with 22 bases remaining between them. CDR1 and CDR2 (germline): LGHDT, YNNKEL (reference sequence). CDR3 protein: CASSLQVLRGGRDTQYF. Written as DNA, the CDR3 is TGTGCCAGCAGCCTCCAAGTCCTCAGGGGTGGTCGAGATACGCAGTATTTT.

This clonotype has at least ten counts. The V and J genes are TRBV7-8 and TRBJ1-2, with a possible D match to TRBD1 (5 bases). V lost 0 bases, J lost 4 bases, and 12 bases lay in between. CDR1 and CDR2 from the germline V gene are SGHVS and FQNEAQ. The CDR3 sequence is 15 residues long. CDR3 DNA sequence: TGTGCCAGCAGCTTAGCGATGGAAGGGGTCTATGGCTACACCTTC. Translating gives CASSLAMEGVYGYTF.

The chain links TRBV3-1 to TRBJ1-4; no firm D call. V gave up 1 base and J gave up 9 bases, with 18 bases separating them. The germline V gene encodes CDR1 LGHDT and CDR2 YNNKEL (reference sequence). The CDR3 loop spans 16 amino acids. CDR3 loop: CASSQVHGLGWKKLFF. In DNA form, the CDR3 reads TGTGCCAGCAGCCAAGTACACGGGTTGGGGTGGAAAAAACTGTTTTTT.

This clonotype is medium-sized (0.01 to 0.1%) by share. The rearrangement uses TRBV4-2 and TRBJ2-7; D perhaps matches TRBD2 (6 bases). CDR1 is LGHNA, CDR2 YNFKEQ, per germline. V lost 0 bases and J lost 11, with 20 bases in between. This CDR3 has 15 residues. For the CDR3, the DNA is TGTGCCAGCAGCCAAGACCGAGGCCTAGCGTTCTCGGAGTACTTC. Amino acid sequence: CASSQDRGLAFSEYF.

This clonotype was counted ten times or more. V gene TRBV15 combines with J gene TRBJ2-3; possibly TRBD2 for D (7 bases). Germline values: CDR1 LNHNV, CDR2 YYDKDF (reference sequence). The V end was cut by 2 bases, the J end by 2 bases, with 17 bases between. The CDR3 loop spans 17 amino acids. The CDR3 nucleotides are TGTGCCACCAGCAGAACCCCAGTCGGGGGGCACACAGATACGCAGTATTTT. The encoded protein is CATSRTPVGGHTDTQYF.

V gene TRBV30 combines with J gene TRBJ2-7; D uncertain. Germline CDR1 is GTSNPN and CDR2 is SVGIG (reference sequence). Trimming left V 4 bases short and J 1 base short, with 5 bases between. The CDR3 is 11 amino acids. CDR3 loop: CAWTRSYEQYF. As DNA, the CDR3 is TGTGCCTGGACGCGGTCCTACGAGCAGTACTTC.

This clonotype was found many times. The chain links TRBV7-2 to TRBJ1-2; D is undetermined. V lost 1 base and J lost 1, with 16 bases in between. Germline V gives CDR1 SGHTA, CDR2 FQGNSA. The CDR3 has 17 amino acids. The CDR3 here is CASSLEPNTIINYGYTF. CDR3 sequence (DNA): TGTGCCAGCAGCTTAGAACCAAACACCATTATTAACTATGGCTACACCTTC.

This clonotype came up many times. The chain joins TRBV28 to TRBJ1-6; 11 bases fit TRBD1. The V gene's germline CDR1 is MDHEN and CDR2 SYDVKM. This CDR3 has 15 residues. V trimming: 2 bases; J trimming: 8 bases; junction bases outside the gene matches: 2. CDR3 in DNA: TGTGCCAGCAGTTTACGGACAGGGGGCTATTCACCCCTCCACTTT. It codes for CASSLRTGGYSPLHF. The variable domain in full, with the rest retrieved from reference TRBV28 and TRBJ1-6, is DVKVTQSSRYLVKRTGEKVFLECVQDMDHENMFWYRQDPGLGLRLIYFSYDVKMKEKGDIPEGYSVSREKKERFSLILESASTNQTSMYLCASSLRTGGYSPLHFGNGTRLTVT.

The chain uses TRBV4-1 and TRBJ1-5; unclear D gene. The CDR3 runs to 16 residues. Germline CDR1 is MGHRA and CDR2 is YSYEKL. V lost 0 bases, J lost 3 bases, and 12 bases lay in between. CDR3 sequence reads: CASSQDPGTVNQPQHF. In DNA form, the CDR3 reads TGCGCCAGCAGCCAAGATCCCGGCACAGTCAATCAGCCCCAGCATTTT.

In its sample, this clonotype was seen many times. The chain employs TRBV20-1 and TRBJ1-5; D unresolved. CDR3 length: 15 residues. Per germline, CDR1 DFQATT and CDR2 SNEGSKA (reference sequence). The V gene lost 3 bases and the J gene lost 4 bases, with 16 bases spanning the gap. The CDR3 spells CSASLGTRENQPQHF. The CDR3 bases are TGCAGTGCTAGTTTGGGAACTCGAGAGAATCAGCCCCAGCATTTT.

There are many counts of this clonotype. The V call is TRBV12-3 or TRBV12-4, the J call TRBJ1-5; D remains ambiguous. The CDR3 has 13 amino acids. V lost 2 bases to trimming and J lost 1 base, with 3 bases between them. The CDR3 coding sequence is TGTGCCAGCAGTTTACAGAGCAATCAGCCCCAGCATTTT. Protein: CASSLQSNQPQHF.

This clonotype qualifies as large (0.1 to 1%). This sequence joins TRBV2 and TRBJ1-3; perhaps TRBD1 as D (6 bases). CDR3 size: 16 residues. The V gene lost 5 bases and the J gene lost 0 bases, with 14 bases spanning the gap. The germline V gene encodes CDR1 SNHLY and CDR2 FYNNEI. CDR3 coding DNA: TGTGCCAGCAGTCTAACGGACAGCTACTCTGGAAACACCATATATTTT. It encodes CASSLTDSYSGNTIYF.

This clonotype occurred many times. This sequence joins TRBV2 and TRBJ1-1; D is unclear. The ends were cut back, 3 bases at V and 10 bases at J, with 6 bases in the middle. The CDR3 consists of 10 residues. The germline V gene has CDR1 SNHLY and CDR2 FYNNEI. Here the CDR3 DNA reads TGTGCCAGCAGTGAGATTGGAGCTTTCTTT. It is translated as CASSEIGAFF.

This clonotype was detected ten times or more. V gene TRBV11-2 combines with J gene TRBJ1-1, with D perhaps TRBD1 (5 bases). V was shortened by 6 bases and J by 1 base, with 12 bases between the two germline ends. The length of the CDR3 is 14 residues. Germline V gene data show CDR1 as SGHAT and CDR2 as FQNNGV. The CDR3 nucleotides read TGTGCCAGCAGTTGGGACGGGAAGAACACTGAAGCTTTCTTT. Encoded protein: CASSWDGKNTEAFF.

Ten or more counts support this clonotype. The chain uses TRBV28 and TRBJ2-1; D not resolved. Trimming took off 3 bases at V and 8 bases at J, with 5 bases between the two ends. Germline-derived CDR1 and CDR2 are MDHEN and SYDVKM. The CDR3 runs to 11 residues. The CDR3 DNA is TGTGCCAGCAGTTTCAAAGATGAGCAGTTCTTC. It specifies CASSFKDEQFF. Based on the CDR3 plus reference TRBV28 and TRBJ2-1, the full variable domain is DVKVTQSSRYLVKRTGEKVFLECVQDMDHENMFWYRQDPGLGLRLIYFSYDVKMKEKGDIPEGYSVSREKKERFSLILESASTNQTSMYLCASSFKDEQFFGPGTRLTVL.

The sample holds a few counts of this clonotype. V and J are TRBV7-8 and TRBJ2-7; no definite D call. The length of the CDR3 is 15 residues. The germline V gene has CDR1 SGHVS and CDR2 FQNEAQ. Trimming cost V 1 base and J 3 bases, with 13 bases left between them. CDR3 protein: CASSLERTRSYEQYF. Written as DNA, the CDR3 is TGTGCCAGCAGCTTAGAACGTACAAGAAGCTACGAGCAGTACTTC.